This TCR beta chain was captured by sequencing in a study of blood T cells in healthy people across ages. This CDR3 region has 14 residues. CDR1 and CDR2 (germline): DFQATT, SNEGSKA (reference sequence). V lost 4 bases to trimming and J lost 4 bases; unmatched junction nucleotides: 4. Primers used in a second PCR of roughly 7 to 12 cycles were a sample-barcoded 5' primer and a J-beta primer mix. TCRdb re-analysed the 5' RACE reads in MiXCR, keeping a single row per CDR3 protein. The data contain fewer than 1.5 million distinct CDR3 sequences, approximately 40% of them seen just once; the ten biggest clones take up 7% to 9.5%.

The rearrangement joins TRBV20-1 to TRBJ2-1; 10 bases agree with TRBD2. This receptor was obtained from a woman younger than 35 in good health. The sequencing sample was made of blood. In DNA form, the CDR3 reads TGCAGTGCTATGAGACTAGCGGGTTACAATGAGCAGTTCTTC. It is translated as CSAMRLAGYNEQFF.